Below, one T cell receptor (beta chain) is given with its context. The antigen is not known. This entry is derived from a study of identical twins. Study-wide results and limits: Cord blood beta clonotypes present at high abundance carried fewer insertions; no such pattern appeared in memory repertoires.

TCRdb itself ran the 5' RACE reads through MiXCR, one entry per CDR3 protein. The sample has approximately 630,000 distinct CDR3 sequences, about 7% seen once. Trimming removed 2 bases from V and 0 bases from J, with 11 bases in between. The CDR3 covers 15 residues. Germline values: CDR1 LNHDA, CDR2 SQIVND (reference sequence). In addition, the sample was reused for a study of yellow fever vaccine responses in identical twins.

The chain couples TRBV19 to TRBJ2-7; D ambiguous. The sample taken for sequencing was PBMCs. The TCR originated in a woman under 30 in good health. CDR3 region: CASSILAHVSYEQYF. In DNA, the CDR3 is TGTGCCAGTAGTATATTAGCTCACGTCTCCTACGAGCAGTACTTC.